This T cell receptor beta chain was profiled in a study of blood T cells in healthy people across ages. CDR3 size: 12 residues. CDR1 is MNHNY and CDR2 is SVGAGI in the germline V gene (reference sequence). V gave up 2 bases and J gave up 12 bases, with 11 bases separating them. A second PCR, run for roughly 7 to 11 cycles, used a sample-barcoded 5' primer plus a J-beta primer mix. TCRdb redid the calling of the 5' RACE reads with MiXCR, one entry per CDR3 protein. The sample lists 1.5 million to 2 million distinct CDR3 sequences, approximately 28% occurring once. This clonotype has more than one count but fewer than ten.

Sample: blood. This chain links TRBV6-6 with TRBJ2-1; D possibly corresponds to TRBD1 (5 bases). The origin of this receptor is a woman under 40 in good health. DNA of the CDR3: TGTGCCAGCAGTTACCAGCGTCAGGGGCAGTTCTTC. The encoded protein is CASSYQRQGQFF.